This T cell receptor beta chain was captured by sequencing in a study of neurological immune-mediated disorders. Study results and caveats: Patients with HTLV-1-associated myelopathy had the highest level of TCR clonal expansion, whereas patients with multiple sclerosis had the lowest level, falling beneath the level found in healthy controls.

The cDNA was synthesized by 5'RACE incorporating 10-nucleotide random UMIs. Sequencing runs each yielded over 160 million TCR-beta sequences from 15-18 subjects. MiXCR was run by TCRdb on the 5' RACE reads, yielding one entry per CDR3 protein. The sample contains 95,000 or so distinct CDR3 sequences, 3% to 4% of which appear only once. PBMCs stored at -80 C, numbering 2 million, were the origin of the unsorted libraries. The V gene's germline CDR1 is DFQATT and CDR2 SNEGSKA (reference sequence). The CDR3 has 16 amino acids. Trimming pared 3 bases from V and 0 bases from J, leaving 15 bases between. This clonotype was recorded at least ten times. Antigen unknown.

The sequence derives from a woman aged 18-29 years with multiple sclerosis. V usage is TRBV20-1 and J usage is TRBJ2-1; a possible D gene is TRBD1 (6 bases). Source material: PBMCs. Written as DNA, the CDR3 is TGCAGTGCTAGCCCAAATCAGGGGAGCTCCTACAATGAGCAGTTCTTC. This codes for CSASPNQGSSYNEQFF.